This record looks at one TCR beta chain sequence and its context. This sample was taken from a study of T-cell reconstitution after alpha-beta-depleted transplantation in children. V shed 2 bases, J shed 2 bases, and the junction held 13 bases outside the gene matches. CDR1 and CDR2 from the germline V gene are MNHEY and SVGAGI. This CDR3 has 18 amino acids. For TCRbeta, the library was prepared with unique molecular identifiers. TCRdb re-called the PCR reads through MiXCR, storing one row per CDR3 protein. Of about 610,000 distinct CDR3 sequences listed, about 10% were seen once; the top ten hold about 4.2%.

The sequence was obtained from a human donor who donated a stem cell graft to a child with acute myeloid leukemia. This sample comprised PBMCs from the stem cell graft donor, obtained from the stem cell graft. This chain connects TRBV6-5 to TRBJ2-7; 9 positions agree with TRBD2. The chain's CDR3 is CASSYTAGPSGKAYEQYF. CDR3 coding DNA: TGTGCCAGCAGTTACACTGCAGGACCTAGCGGGAAAGCCTACGAGCAGTACTTC.